Listed here are 8 T cell receptor beta chains from one sample, sequenced in a study of blood T cell repertoires in COVID-19. Measured with immunoSEQ multiplex PCR; TCRdb has only the in-frame clones, and not every one. The table has fewer than 300,000 clones, more than 85% seen once. Input material: peripheral blood. These receptors were collected from a person aged 18 to 30 with COVID-19, enrolled during active disease.

The chain has TRBV7-9 and TRBJ1-4; 7 bases are a match to TRBD1. This CDR3 comprises 16 residues. J lost 4 bases, V lost 0 bases, and 5 bases had no gene match. Germline loops: CDR1 SEHNR, CDR2 FQNEAQ (reference sequence). Here the CDR3 reads CASSLASGQFNEKLFF. The CDR3 bases are TGTGCCAGCAGCTTAGCGTCGGGACAGTTTAATGAAAAACTGTTTTTT.

V usage is TRBV6-5 and J usage is TRBJ2-2, with a tentative D call TRBD2 (7 bases). Germline V CDR1 and CDR2: MNHEY, SVGAGI. The CDR3 consists of 14 residues. Trimming removed 6 bases from V and 8 bases from J, with 16 bases in between. CDR3 protein: CASRPRGGEGELFF. CDR3 nucleotides: TGTGCCAGCAGACCGAGGGGGGGAGAGGGGGAGCTGTTTTTT.

Here the CDR3 reads CATSRQGGEQYF. The CDR3 coding sequence is TGTGCCACCAGCAGACAGGGTGGCGAGCAGTACTTC. The rearrangement links TRBV15 to TRBJ2-7, with a possible D match to TRBD1 (5 bases). Per germline, CDR1 LNHNV and CDR2 YYDKDF (reference sequence). V gave up 2 bases and J gave up 6 bases, with 8 bases separating them. The CDR3 has 12 amino acids.

The genes are TRBV5-5 and TRBJ1-5, with TRBD1 matching 7 bases. Germline CDR1 is SGHKS and CDR2 is YYEKEE (reference sequence). With 0 bases clipped from V and 2 bases from J, the junction kept 2 bases outside the gene matches. This CDR3 contains 15 residues. CDR3 residues: CASSLDRGGNQPQHF. CDR3 bases: TGTGCCAGCAGCTTGGACAGGGGAGGCAATCAGCCCCAGCATTTT. Full variable domain (rest looked up from reference TRBV5-5 and TRBJ1-5): DAGVTQSPTHLIKTRGQQVTLRCSPISGHKSVSWYQQVLGQGPQFIFQYYEKEERGRGNFPDRFSARQFPNYSSELNVNALLLGDSALYLCASSLDRGGNQPQHFGDGTRLSIL.

The genes are TRBV5-6 and TRBJ2-1; 14 nucleotides align to TRBD2. Unmatched junction bases numbered 3, after V lost 0 bases and J lost 10 bases. CDR3 size: 15 residues. CDR1 is SGHDT, CDR2 YYEEEE, per germline. CDR3 sequence: CASSLVTSGRGEQFF. The CDR3 coding sequence is TGTGCCAGCAGCTTGGTGACTAGCGGGAGGGGAGAGCAGTTCTTC.

The chain links TRBV5-4 to TRBJ2-2; 8 bases map to TRBD2. Germline trimming cut 0 bases from V and 2 bases from J; bases unmatched to any gene: 6. Per the germline V gene, CDR1 is SGHNT and CDR2 is YYREEE (reference sequence). The CDR3 covers 17 residues. The CDR3 loop is CASSLAGGPLNTGELFF. CDR3 nucleotides: TGTGCCAGCAGCTTGGCGGGAGGGCCCTTAAACACCGGGGAGCTGTTTTTT. The full variable domain, completed using reference TRBV5-4 and TRBJ2-2, is ETGVTQSPTHLIKTRGQQVTLRCSSQSGHNTVSWYQQALGQGPQFIFQYYREEENGRGNFPPRFSGLQFPNYSSELNVNALELDDSALYLCASSLAGGPLNTGELFFGEGSRLTVL.

The chain joins TRBV27 to TRBJ2-7; D is unclear. The CDR3 spans 13 residues. Per the germline V gene, CDR1 is MNHEY and CDR2 is SMNVEV (reference sequence). The germline V and J ends were trimmed by 2 bases and 3 bases, with 8 bases remaining between them. Here the CDR3 DNA reads TGTGCCAGCAGTTTAGGAGTCAACTACGAGCAGTACTTC. Amino acids: CASSLGVNYEQYF.

V usage is TRBV13 and J usage is TRBJ1-6, with 7 bases matching TRBD1. There are 14 residues in the CDR3. From germline, CDR1 is PRHDT and CDR2 FYEKMQ (reference sequence). V lost 5 bases to trimming and J lost 9 bases; unmatched junction nucleotides: 7. The CDR3 loop is CASSGGQEVSPLHF. The CDR3 region has the DNA TGTGCCAGCAGCGGCGGACAGGAGGTTTCACCCCTCCACTTT.